The 30 T cell receptor beta chains below come from one sample, sequenced in a study of technical replicates of blood from a handful of donors. Clones were read by immunoSEQ multiplex PCR, and TCRdb kept only the in-frame ones, dropping some. The table includes around 67,000 clones, around nine tenths detected once. Source material: T cells isolated from PBMCs. These receptors came from a human donor in good health.

The chain links TRBV7-2 to TRBJ2-1, with 10 bases lining up with TRBD2. Germline V gene sequence: CDR1 SGHTA, CDR2 FQGNSA. V was pared by 1 base and J by 5 bases, with 5 bases of the junction left unmatched. This CDR3 has 16 amino acids. The DNA of the CDR3 is TGTGCCAGCAGCTTAGAAGCGGGAGGGCCCGACAATGAGCAGTTCTTC. Encoded protein: CASSLEAGGPDNEQFF.

This chain links TRBV7-2 with TRBJ2-5; possibly TRBD2 for D (7 bases). The CDR3 is 14 residues long. Trimming took off 6 bases at V and 4 bases at J, with 15 bases between the two ends. Germline CDR1 SGHTA, CDR2 FQGNSA. The CDR3 coding sequence is TGTGCCAGCAGGAGGGGGGGAGGGGGAGAGACCCAGTACTTC. Translated: CASRRGGGGETQYF. The full variable domain, its missing parts supplied by reference TRBV7-2 and TRBJ2-5, is GAGVSQSPSNKVTEKGKDVELRCDPISGHTALYWYRQSLGQGLEFLIYFQGNSAPDKSGLPSDRFSAERTGGSVSTLTIQRTQQEDSAVYLCASRRGGGGETQYFGPGTRLLVL.

This chain uses TRBV5-1 with TRBJ1-3, with 9 nucleotides matching TRBD1. The J segment lost 0 bases and the V segment lost 4 bases, leaving 5 bases of the junction unmatched. CDR1 is SGHRS and CDR2 is YFSETQ in the germline V gene. The CDR3 has 16 residues. The CDR3 region has the DNA TGCGCCAGCAGCCCGGGACAGGGAGACTCTGGAAACACCATATATTTT. Its protein product is CASSPGQGDSGNTIYF.

The chain carries TRBV9 and TRBJ1-5; D may be TRBD1 (5 bases). Trimming cost V 3 bases and J 1 base, with 11 bases left between them. Germline values: CDR1 SGDLS, CDR2 YYNGEE. The CDR3 has 15 amino acids. The CDR3 region has the DNA TGTGCCAGCAGCGCTTCAGGGTACAGCAATCAGCCCCAGCATTTT. Translation gives CASSASGYSNQPQHF.

This clone was picked up one time. This rearrangement joins TRBV15 to TRBJ2-7, with D unclear. Germline CDR1 and CDR2: LNHNV and YYDKDF (reference sequence). The CDR3 spans 13 residues. V lost 0 bases and J lost 3, with 6 bases in between. The CDR3 coding sequence is TGTGCCACCAGCAGAGAACTATTCTACGAGCAGTACTTC. Its translation: CATSRELFYEQYF.

The rearrangement joins TRBV29-1 to TRBJ2-7; D unresolved. Trimming removed 7 bases from V and 5 bases from J, with 18 bases in between. This CDR3 has 13 amino acids. CDR1 SQVTM and CDR2 ANQGSEA come from the germline V gene. In nucleotides, the CDR3 is TGCAGCGCATTGGAAGTTGAGGATAACGAGCAGTACTTC. The encoded protein is CSALEVEDNEQYF.

This chain uses TRBV5-6 with TRBJ2-7, with TRBD2 matching over 7 bases. The CDR3 covers 15 residues. Trimming at V came to 1 base and at J to 3 bases, leaving 7 bases not matched to a gene. The germline gives CDR1 SGHDT, CDR2 YYEEEE. CDR3 nucleotides: TGTGCCAGCAGCTTGACTAGCGCATTATTCTACGAGCAGTACTTC. The encoded protein is CASSLTSALFYEQYF.

The chain couples TRBV6-6 to TRBJ2-3, with D uncertain. Trimming took 0 bases from V and 0 from J, leaving 10 bases between them. The V gene's germline CDR1 is MNHNY and CDR2 SVGAGI (reference sequence). The CDR3 length is 16 residues. This CDR3 reads CASSYSPSDSTDTQYF. The CDR3 bases are TGTGCCAGCAGTTACTCTCCGAGCGACAGCACAGATACGCAGTATTTT.

This chain links TRBV19 with TRBJ2-7; TRBD2 might be the D (6 bases). V lost 3 bases, J lost 6 bases, and 12 bases lay in between. This CDR3 has 13 amino acids. Germline V gene lookup returns CDR1 LNHDA and CDR2 SQIVND (reference sequence). The CDR3 DNA reads TGTGCCAGTAGTATGGGATCTAGCGCCGAGCAGTACTTC. It translates to CASSMGSSAEQYF.

The rearrangement links TRBV29-1 to TRBJ2-1, with 9 bases that match TRBD2. The J segment lost 8 bases and the V segment lost 6 bases, leaving 11 bases of the junction unmatched. Germline loops: CDR1 SQVTM, CDR2 ANQGSEA. The length of the CDR3 is 14 residues. Written as DNA, the CDR3 is TGCAGCGTCCTACCTAGCGGGAATATCGATGAGCAGTTCTTC. As protein: CSVLPSGNIDEQFF.

The chain recombines TRBV18 with TRBJ2-5; 7 positions match TRBD1. Per the germline V gene, CDR1 is KGHSH and CDR2 is LQKENI. Unmatched junction bases numbered 3, after V lost 8 bases and J lost 0 bases. The CDR3 is 13 amino acids. Here the CDR3 reads CASTDRDQETQYF. The CDR3, as DNA: TGTGCCAGCACCGACAGGGACCAAGAGACCCAGTACTTC.

The rearrangement joins TRBV5-1 to TRBJ2-7; TRBD2 matches 8 bases. The CDR3 totals 14 residues. Germline assignment: CDR1 SGHRS and CDR2 YFSETQ. With V trimmed by 2 bases and J by 2 bases, 3 bases remained unmatched. CDR3 bases: TGCGCCAGCAGCTTAGCGGGAGATACCTACGAGCAGTACTTC. Translated, it gives CASSLAGDTYEQYF. Based on the CDR3 plus reference TRBV5-1 and TRBJ2-7, the full variable domain is KAGVTQTPRYLIKTRGQQVTLSCSPISGHRSVSWYQQTPGQGLQFLFEYFSETQRNKGNFPGRFSGRQFSNSRSEMNVSTLELGDSALYLCASSLAGDTYEQYFGPGTRLTVT.

This sequence joins TRBV19 and TRBJ2-6, with D possibly matching TRBD2 (5 bases). The V gene's germline CDR1 is LNHDA and CDR2 SQIVND (reference sequence). This CDR3 spans 15 amino acids. Trimming took 3 bases from V and 3 from J, leaving 9 bases between them. For the CDR3, the DNA is TGTGCCAGTAGTATCCTCGGGATTGGGGCCAACGTCCTGACTTTC. It yields the protein CASSILGIGANVLTF.

V usage is TRBV7-2 and J usage is TRBJ2-3; maybe TRBD1 (5 bases). CDR1 SGHTA and CDR2 FQGNSA come from the germline V gene. CDR3 size: 13 residues. V shed 5 bases and J shed 3 bases, with 9 bases lying between them. This CDR3 is CASSPQGTDTQYF. The CDR3 DNA is TGTGCCAGCAGCCCGCAGGGAACAGATACGCAGTATTTT.

This rearrangement joins TRBV4-1 to TRBJ1-5, with D perhaps TRBD1 (5 bases). Looked up from germline, CDR1 is MGHRA and CDR2 is YSYEKL. V shed 0 bases and J shed 9 bases, with 15 bases lying between them. The CDR3 is made up of 15 amino acids. CDR3 region: CASSQDGRGGTPQHF. The CDR3 region has the DNA TGCGCCAGCAGCCAAGATGGGAGGGGAGGGACGCCCCAGCATTTT.

V usage is TRBV28 and J usage is TRBJ2-3, with TRBD1 matching over 7 bases. Germline V gives CDR1 MDHEN, CDR2 SYDVKM. Losses at the gene ends were 5 bases for V and 1 base for J; bases not matched to a gene: 6. This CDR3 contains 15 residues. CDR3 sequence: CASSRRTGGTDTQYF. CDR3 DNA: TGTGCCAGCAGTCGTAGGACAGGAGGCACAGATACGCAGTATTTT.

For the CDR3, the DNA is TGTGCCGCTCACACCGGAAACACCATATATTTT. Translated, it gives CAAHTGNTIYF. This rearrangement joins TRBV10-3 to TRBJ1-3; no reliable D call. The CDR3 has 11 residues. Between the trimmed V and J ends, which lost 11 bases and 4 bases, there was a span of 9 bases. Germline CDR1 ENHRY, CDR2 SYGVKD.

The rearrangement joins TRBV4-3 to TRBJ2-3, with 8 bases identical to TRBD1. This CDR3 has 16 amino acids. J lost 3 bases, V lost 0 bases, and 5 bases had no gene match. The germline V gene encodes CDR1 LGHNA and CDR2 YSLEER. CDR3 bases: TGCGCCAGCAGCCAAGAATGGACAGGGAGGACAGATACGCAGTATTTT. This codes for CASSQEWTGRTDTQYF.

The rearrangement uses TRBV7-6 and TRBJ1-5; D possibly corresponds to TRBD1 (5 bases). This CDR3 spans 14 amino acids. Germline V gene sequence: CDR1 SGHVS, CDR2 FNYEAQ. Trimming left V 1 base short and J 7 bases short, with 11 bases between. The CDR3, as DNA: TGTGCCAGCAGCTTAGATGCCAGGGAACAGCCCCAGCATTTT. The encoded protein is CASSLDAREQPQHF.

The chain joins TRBV5-1 to TRBJ2-5; 7 bases match TRBD1. V lost 3 bases to trimming and J lost 3 bases; unmatched junction nucleotides: 8. Germline V gene sequence: CDR1 SGHRS, CDR2 YFSETQ. This CDR3 has 15 residues. The CDR3 DNA is TGCGCCAGCAGCTCTGCCGGGACAGAGAAAGAGACCCAGTACTTC. As protein: CASSSAGTEKETQYF.

V is TRBV30 and J is TRBJ2-7, with D hard to call. V was trimmed by 0 bases and J by 3 bases, leaving 3 bases between them. The germline V gene has CDR1 GTSNPN and CDR2 SVGIG (reference sequence). There are 11 residues in the CDR3. The DNA for the CDR3 is TGTGCCTGGAGTGTTAACTACGAGCAGTACTTC. Translating gives CAWSVNYEQYF.

This clone was picked up a small number of times. A junction end diverges from the germline sequence, so it may reflect a read error. The genes are TRBV7-9 and TRBJ1-5, with 11 positions matching TRBD1. Germline lookup yields CDR1 SEHNR and CDR2 FQNEAQ (reference sequence). CDR3 length: 15 residues. The CDR3 loop reads CASSPRTGGNQPQHF. DNA of the CDR3: TGTGCCAGCAGCCCCCGGACAGGGGGCAACCAGCCCCAGCATTTT. Full variable domain (missing parts from reference TRBV7-9 and TRBJ1-5): DTGVSQNPRHKITKRGQNVTFRCDPISEHNRLYWYRQTLGQGPEFLTYFQNEAQLEKSRLLSDRFSAERPKGSFSTLEIQRTEQGDSAMYLCASSPRTGGNQPQHFGDGTRLSIL.

This clone was counted once. The J gene is TRBJ1-5, the V gene TRBV7-8; tentative D call: TRBD1 (5 bases). Germline V CDR1 and CDR2: SGHVS, FQNEAQ. Trimming shortened V by 7 bases and J by 4 bases, and 23 bases separated the two germline ends. CDR3 length: 17 amino acids. Here the CDR3 reads CASTLYGAGLGNQPQHF. The CDR3 region has the DNA TGTGCCAGCACCCTATATGGGGCAGGCTTAGGAAATCAGCCCCAGCATTTT.

The V and J genes are TRBV7-6 and TRBJ2-3; D unresolved. V was cut by 1 base and J by 5 bases, with 7 bases left in between. The CDR3 has 13 amino acids. Germline V gives CDR1 SGHVS, CDR2 FNYEAQ. CDR3 amino acids: CASSLDLGDTQYF. The CDR3 DNA reads as TGTGCCAGCAGCTTAGATCTAGGAGATACGCAGTATTTT. The variable domain in full, with the rest retrieved from reference TRBV7-6 and TRBJ2-3, is GAGVSQSPRYKVTKRGQDVALRCDPISGHVSLYWYRQALGQGPEFLTYFNYEAQQDKSGLPNDRFSAERPEGSISTLTIQRTEQRDSAMYRCASSLDLGDTQYFGPGTRLTVL.

This chain joins TRBV21-1 and TRBJ2-3; the table calls TRBD2, which could not be checked here. TRBV21-1 is shown as a pseudogene. CDR3 length: 15 residues. The DNA for the CDR3 is TGTGCCAGCAGCAAAGTCTGGGGGGATACAGATACGCAGTATTTT. Protein product: CASSKVWGDTDTQYF.

The J gene is TRBJ2-2, the V gene TRBV28; TRBD1 aligns across 8 bases. V was pared by 6 bases and J by 1 base, with 1 base of the junction left unmatched. This CDR3 comprises 14 residues. The germline gives CDR1 MDHEN, CDR2 SYDVKM. The CDR3 DNA is TGTGCCAGCAGAGGGACAGGGAACACCGGGGAGCTGTTTTTT. Its translation is CASRGTGNTGELFF.

This clone came up once. A read error may produce the germline difference seen at one junction end. The rearrangement uses TRBV7-2 and TRBJ2-3, with 9 bases identical to TRBD1. Looked up from germline, CDR1 is SGHTA and CDR2 is FQGNSA. The CDR3 is made up of 12 amino acids. CDR3 sequence (DNA): TGTGCCAGCAGCTTACCCGGGACAGGGTTGGTTTTT. It encodes CASSLPGTGLVF.

The chain uses TRBV6-5 and TRBJ2-7; 10 bases are shared with TRBD1. The CDR3 covers 14 residues. The V and J ends lost 7 bases and 1 base, in that order; junction bases with no gene match: 4. Germline assignment: CDR1 MNHEY and CDR2 SVGAGI. CDR3 in DNA: TGTGCCAGCAAGTGGGGACAGGGGTCCTACGAGCAGTACTTC. Its translation: CASKWGQGSYEQYF.

This chain links TRBV6-5 with TRBJ1-3; 7 bases are a match to TRBD1. CDR1 MNHEY and CDR2 SVGAGI come from the germline V gene. V lost 6 bases, J lost 1 base, and 3 bases stayed unmatched. This CDR3 has 14 amino acids. CDR3 sequence reads: CASSLQGSGNTIYF. In nucleotides, the CDR3 is TGTGCCAGCAGCCTACAGGGGTCTGGAAACACCATATATTTT.

The count of this clone is one. The chain has TRBV5-1 and TRBJ2-1; the D gene is possibly TRBD1 (6 bases). Germline V lookup: CDR1 SGHRS, CDR2 YFSETQ. The CDR3 is 16 residues long. The V end was cut by 1 base, the J end by 5 bases, with 16 bases between. The CDR3 DNA reads TGCGCCAGCAGCTTGCAAGGCACAGGGACCCACAATGAGCAGTTCTTC. It is translated as CASSLQGTGTHNEQFF.